These T cell receptor beta chains were read from a single sample in a study of T cells in Graves' hyperthyroidism and ophthalmopathy. TCRdb reprocessed the multiplex PCR reads with MiXCR, giving one entry per CDR3 protein. Among about 600,000 distinct CDR3 sequences listed, around 15% were seen once. Sample: blood. The receptors derive from a woman between 40 and 50 years old with Graves' ophthalmopathy. Both conserved end residues are part of each CDR3. A D gene is named only where the DNA matches it firmly. The size of a clone is reported for some rows only, either as once, few or many, or as a class for expanded clones.

j_gene: TRBJ2-1
v_gene: TRBV18
len: 15
abundance: few
d_gene: TRBD1
CDR3nt: TGTGCCAGCTCCCTAACAGGGGTTCCCTACAATGAGCAGTTCTTC
CDR3aa: CASSLTGVPYNEQFF

j_gene: TRBJ2-2
v_gene: TRBV9
len: 14
abundance: .
d_gene: .
CDR3nt: TGTGCCAGCAGCGTTAGTGGGATCAGCGGGGAGCTGTTTTTT
CDR3aa: CASSVSGISGELFF

j_gene: TRBJ1-1
v_gene: TRBV19
len: 14
abundance: few
d_gene: .
CDR3nt: TGTGCCAGTAGTCTACAGGGTCGTCCCACTGAAGCTTTCTTT
CDR3aa: CASSLQGRPTEAFF

j_gene: TRBJ2-7
v_gene: TRBV7-8
len: 17
abundance: many
d_gene: TRBD2
CDR3nt: TGTGCCAGCAGCCGCACCCCCCTAGCGGGAGGGTCCTACGAGCAGTACTTC
CDR3aa: CASSRTPLAGGSYEQYF

j_gene: TRBJ1-1
v_gene: TRBV6-1
len: 15
abundance: .
d_gene: .
CDR3nt: TGTGCCAGCAGTCGGCCCCTTTTACAGGGAACAGAAGCTTTCTTT
CDR3aa: CASSRPLLQGTEAFF

j_gene: TRBJ2-5
v_gene: TRBV3-1
len: 17
abundance: .
d_gene: .
CDR3nt: TGTGCCAGCAGCCAAGATCTTGCGGGAACCTTAAGTAGGACCCAGTACTTC
CDR3aa: CASSQDLAGTLSRTQYF

j_gene: TRBJ2-1
v_gene: TRBV20-1
len: 14
abundance: few
d_gene: TRBD2
CDR3nt: TGCAGTGCCAAGCGGGAGGGGGACTACAATGAGCAGTTCTTC
CDR3aa: CSAKREGDYNEQFF

j_gene: TRBJ2-7
v_gene: TRBV2
len: 16
abundance: .
d_gene: TRBD2
CDR3nt: TGTGCCAGCAGTGAAGCGGGGACTAGCGGGGGATACGAGCAGTACTTC
CDR3aa: CASSEAGTSGGYEQYF

j_gene: TRBJ2-1
v_gene: TRBV7-3
len: 16
abundance: many
d_gene: .
CDR3nt: TGTGCCAGCAGTCTCGGGGGCCCTAGCTCCTACAATGAGCAGTTCTTC
CDR3aa: CASSLGGPSSYNEQFF

j_gene: TRBJ2-1
v_gene: TRBV20-1
len: 15
abundance: many
d_gene: TRBD2
CDR3nt: TGCAGTGCGGCGGGAGGCGGGGGACTGTACAATGAGCAGTTCTTC
CDR3aa: CSAAGGGGLYNEQFF

j_gene: TRBJ2-2
v_gene: TRBV2
len: 16
abundance: .
d_gene: TRBD2
CDR3nt: TGTGCCAGCAGCTTCTTTCCCGGCGGGAGAAACGGGGAGCTGTTTTTT
CDR3aa: CASSFFPGGRNGELFF

j_gene: TRBJ2-2
v_gene: TRBV7-9
len: 16
abundance: few
d_gene: .
CDR3nt: TGTGCCAGCAGCACCTTGGCGGGGCCGCAAACCGGGGAGCTGTTTTTT
CDR3aa: CASSTLAGPQTGELFF

j_gene: TRBJ1-5
v_gene: TRBV20-1
len: 15
abundance: few
d_gene: .
CDR3nt: TGCAGTGCCCACCGGGGGGGCGGTGGTTATCAGCCCCAGCATTTT
CDR3aa: CSAHRGGGGYQPQHF

j_gene: TRBJ1-6
v_gene: TRBV28
len: 15
abundance: .
d_gene: .
CDR3nt: TGTGCCAGCAGACCTTTCAGGGCTGGGAATTCACCCCTCCACTTT
CDR3aa: CASRPFRAGNSPLHF

j_gene: TRBJ2-5
v_gene: TRBV13
len: 16
abundance: .
d_gene: TRBD2
CDR3nt: TGTGCCAGCAGCTTAAGACTAGCGGGAGGGGCTGAGACCCAGTACTTC
CDR3aa: CASSLRLAGGAETQYF

j_gene: TRBJ2-7
v_gene: TRBV20-1
len: 13
abundance: many
d_gene: TRBD2
CDR3nt: TGCAGTGCGAACAGCGGGGGGGCCCCGGTGCAGTACTTC
CDR3aa: CSANSGGAPVQYF

j_gene: TRBJ2-1
v_gene: TRBV30
len: 12
abundance: many
d_gene: .
CDR3nt: TGTGCCTGGAGTCCCACCCACAATAAGCAGTTCTTC
CDR3aa: CAWSPTHNKQFF